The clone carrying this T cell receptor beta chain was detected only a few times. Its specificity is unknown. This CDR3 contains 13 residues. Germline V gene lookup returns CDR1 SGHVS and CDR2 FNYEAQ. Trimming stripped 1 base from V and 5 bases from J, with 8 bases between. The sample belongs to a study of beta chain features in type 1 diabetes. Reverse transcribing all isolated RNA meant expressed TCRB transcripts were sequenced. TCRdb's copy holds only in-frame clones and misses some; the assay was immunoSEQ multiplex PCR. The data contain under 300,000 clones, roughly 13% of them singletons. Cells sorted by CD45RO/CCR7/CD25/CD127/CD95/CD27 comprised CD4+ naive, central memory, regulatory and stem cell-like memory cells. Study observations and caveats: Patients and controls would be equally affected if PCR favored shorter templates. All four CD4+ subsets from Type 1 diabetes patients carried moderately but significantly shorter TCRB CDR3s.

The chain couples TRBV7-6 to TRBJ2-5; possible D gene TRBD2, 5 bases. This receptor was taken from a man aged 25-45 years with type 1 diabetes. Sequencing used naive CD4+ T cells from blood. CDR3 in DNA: TGTGCCAGCAGCTTAGGAACGGGGGAGACCCAGTACTTC. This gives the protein CASSLGTGETQYF.